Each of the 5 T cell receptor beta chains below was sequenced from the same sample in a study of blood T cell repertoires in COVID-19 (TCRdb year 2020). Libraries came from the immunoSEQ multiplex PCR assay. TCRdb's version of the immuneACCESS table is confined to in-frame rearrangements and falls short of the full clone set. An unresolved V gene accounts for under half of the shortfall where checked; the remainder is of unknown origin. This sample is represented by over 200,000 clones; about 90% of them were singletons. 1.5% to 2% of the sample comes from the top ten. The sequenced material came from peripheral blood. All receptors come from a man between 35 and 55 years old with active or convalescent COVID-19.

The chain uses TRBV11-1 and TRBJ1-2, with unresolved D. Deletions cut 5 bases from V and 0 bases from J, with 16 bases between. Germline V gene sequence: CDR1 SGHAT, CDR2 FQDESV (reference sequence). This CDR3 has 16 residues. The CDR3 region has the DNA TGTGCCAGCAGCCACGTGTCAAGCTTAGCTAACTATGGCTACACCTTC. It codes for CASSHVSSLANYGYTF.

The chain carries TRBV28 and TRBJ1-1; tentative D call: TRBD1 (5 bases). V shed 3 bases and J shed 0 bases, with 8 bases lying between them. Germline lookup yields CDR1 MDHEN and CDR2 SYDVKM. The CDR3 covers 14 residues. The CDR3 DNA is TGTGCCAGCAGTTTTAGGGGTCTGAACACTGAAGCTTTCTTT. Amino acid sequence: CASSFRGLNTEAFF.

DNA of the CDR3: TGTGCCAGCAGCTTAGGTCAGGGCTCCGATGGCTACACCTTC. Translated, it gives CASSLGQGSDGYTF. The rearrangement links TRBV7-9 to TRBJ1-2; TRBD1 might be the D (5 bases). Germline CDR1 is SEHNR and CDR2 is FQNEAQ (reference sequence). V was trimmed by 1 base and J by 6 bases, leaving 12 bases between them. The CDR3 sequence is 14 residues long.

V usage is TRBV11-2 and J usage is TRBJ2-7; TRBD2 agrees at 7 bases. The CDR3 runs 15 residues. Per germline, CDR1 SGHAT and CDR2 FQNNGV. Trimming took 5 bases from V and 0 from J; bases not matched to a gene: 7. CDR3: CASSAPGGGSYEQYF. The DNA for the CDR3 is TGTGCCAGCAGCGCTCCGGGCGGGGGCTCCTACGAGCAGTACTTC.

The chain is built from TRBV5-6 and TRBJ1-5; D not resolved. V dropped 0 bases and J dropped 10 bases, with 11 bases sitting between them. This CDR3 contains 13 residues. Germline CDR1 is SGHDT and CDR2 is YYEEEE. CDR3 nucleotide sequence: TGTGCCAGCAGCTTGGGTGGAGGATCCCCCCAGCATTTT. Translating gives CASSLGGGSPQHF. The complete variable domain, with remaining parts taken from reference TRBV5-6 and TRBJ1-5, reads DAGVTQSPTHLIKTRGQQVTLRCSPKSGHDTVSWYQQALGQGPQFIFQYYEEEERQRGNFPDRFSGHQFPNYSSELNVNALLLGDSALYLCASSLGGGSPQHFGDGTRLSIL.